These 25 T cell receptor beta chains came from one sample sequenced in a study of blood T cell repertoires in COVID-19. Sequenced by immunoSEQ multiplex PCR; TCRdb stores in-frame clones only, minus some. The sample holds some 290,000 clones, roughly 89% seen once. Sequencing was carried out using peripheral blood. Source of these receptors: a woman between 25 and 40 years old with COVID-19, enrolled during active disease.

There are a few counts of this clone. Other DNA variants within this sample encode the same CDR3. V and J are TRBV20-1 and TRBJ1-2; D unclear. Germline V gene sequence: CDR1 DFQATT, CDR2 SNEGSKA (reference sequence). The CDR3 runs 11 residues. V was trimmed by 3 bases and J by 3 bases, leaving 5 bases between them. CDR3 nucleotide sequence: TGCAGTGCTAGGGGAGACTATGGCTACACCTTC. It codes for CSARGDYGYTF.

The J gene is TRBJ1-2, the V gene TRBV7-9; a weak D match, TRBD1 (6 bases). The CDR3 contains 15 residues. The V end was cut by 5 bases, the J end by 6 bases, with 19 bases between. The germline V gene has CDR1 SEHNR and CDR2 FQNEAQ (reference sequence). The CDR3 region is CASSPPQGWGHGYTF. The CDR3 region has the DNA TGTGCCAGCAGCCCGCCTCAGGGCTGGGGGCATGGCTACACCTTC. Filled out from reference TRBV7-9 and TRBJ1-2, the complete variable domain reads DTGVSQNPRHKITKRGQNVTFRCDPISEHNRLYWYRQTLGQGPEFLTYFQNEAQLEKSRLLSDRFSAERPKGSFSTLEIQRTEQGDSAMYLCASSPPQGWGHGYTFGSGTRLTVV.

The chain couples TRBV7-8 to TRBJ2-5; a weak D match, TRBD1 (5 bases). The CDR3 runs to 16 residues. Per the germline V gene, CDR1 is SGHVS and CDR2 is FQNEAQ. V gave up 5 bases and J gave up 5 bases, with 21 bases separating them. This CDR3 is CASSAQRAGIKETQYF. In DNA, the CDR3 is TGTGCCAGCAGCGCCCAAAGAGCAGGGATCAAGGAGACCCAGTACTTC.

Turning to this clone: One end of the junction does not line up with germline, which may come from a read error. The rearrangement uses TRBV27 and TRBJ2-7; TRBD1 aligns across 8 bases. The CDR3 totals 11 residues. Germline V gene lookup returns CDR1 MNHEY and CDR2 SMNVEV (reference sequence). In DNA, the CDR3 is TGTGCCAGCAGACAGGGGGGAATCGAAAACTTC. Amino acids: CASRQGGIENF.

The rearrangement joins TRBV7-2 to TRBJ2-5; 10 bases are a match to TRBD2. Germline CDR1 SGHTA, CDR2 FQGNSA. Losses at the gene ends were 5 bases for V and 5 bases for J; bases not matched to a gene: 17. The CDR3 is made up of 18 amino acids. Here the CDR3 DNA reads TGTGCCAGCAGCCCAGGCGGTAGCGGGGGGCTCGGGATGGAGACCCAGTACTTC. Translating it yields CASSPGGSGGLGMETQYF.

This chain connects TRBV24-1 to TRBJ2-3; 12 bases are shared with TRBD2. CDR1 and CDR2 (germline): KGHDR, SFDVKD. The CDR3 spans 18 residues. Trimming took 6 bases from V and 2 from J; bases not matched to a gene: 11. The CDR3 protein is CATSLRTSGATTTDTQYF. CDR3 DNA sequence: TGTGCCACCAGTCTGCGGACTAGCGGGGCTACCACCACAGATACGCAGTATTTT.

V and J are TRBV3-1 (or the pseudogene TRBV3-2) and TRBJ2-2; possibly TRBD2 for D (5 bases). Trimming stripped 4 bases from V and 7 bases from J, with 7 bases between. Germline V lookup: CDR1 LGHDT, CDR2 YNNKEL (reference sequence). The CDR3 loop spans 12 amino acids. CDR3: CASSLGGGELFF. The CDR3 nucleotides are TGTGCCAGCAGCCTCGGAGGCGGGGAGCTGTTTTTT.

The chain joins TRBV4-1 to TRBJ2-7; 9 nucleotides line up with TRBD2. Germline CDR1 and CDR2: MGHRA and YSYEKL. After removal of 2 bases from V and 2 bases from J, the junction contained 16 bases not matched to a gene. This CDR3 spans 19 amino acids. The CDR3, as DNA: TGCGCCAGCAGCCAACTTGGTCCAGCGGGGGGCGGATACGCCTACGAGCAGTACTTC. It specifies CASSQLGPAGGGYAYEQYF.

The J gene is TRBJ2-7, the V gene TRBV7-9, with 8 positions matching TRBD1. With V trimmed by 5 bases and J by 3 bases, 12 bases remained unmatched. The CDR3 extends over 16 amino acids. Per germline, CDR1 SEHNR and CDR2 FQNEAQ (reference sequence). The chain's CDR3 is CASSRGQGHLFYEQYF. CDR3 nucleotide sequence: TGTGCCAGCAGCCGAGGACAGGGCCACCTTTTCTACGAGCAGTACTTC. Combining the CDR3 with reference TRBV7-9 and TRBJ2-7 gives the whole variable domain DTGVSQNPRHKITKRGQNVTFRCDPISEHNRLYWYRQTLGQGPEFLTYFQNEAQLEKSRLLSDRFSAERPKGSFSTLEIQRTEQGDSAMYLCASSRGQGHLFYEQYFGPGTRLTVT.

This clone was detected only once. The rearrangement links TRBV18 to TRBJ2-5; D might be TRBD1 (5 bases). This CDR3 is 15 amino acids long. V shed 1 base and J shed 0 bases, with 9 bases lying between them. The germline CDR1 and CDR2 sequences are KGHSH and LQKENI. The CDR3 DNA reads TGTGCCAGCTCACCACGACAGCCCAACCAAGAGACCCAGTACTTC. Translated, it gives CASSPRQPNQETQYF. Full variable domain (rest looked up from reference TRBV18 and TRBJ2-5): NAGVMQNPRHLVRRRGQEARLRCSPMKGHSHVYWYRQLPEEGLKFMVYLQKENIIDESGMPKERFSAEFPKEGPSILRIQQVVRGDSAAYFCASSPRQPNQETQYFGPGTRLLVL.

V is TRBV7-9 and J is TRBJ1-2; D unresolved. The ends were cut back, 5 bases at V and 2 bases at J, with 9 bases in the middle. CDR1 SEHNR and CDR2 FQNEAQ come from the germline V gene (reference sequence). There are 13 residues in the CDR3. The CDR3 is CASSPQENYGYTF. CDR3 bases: TGTGCCAGCAGCCCGCAGGAAAACTATGGCTACACCTTC.

This chain uses TRBV3-1 (or the pseudogene TRBV3-2) with TRBJ1-4; no clear D gene. CDR1 is LGHDT, CDR2 YNNKEL, per germline (reference sequence). V dropped 4 bases and J dropped 12 bases, with 9 bases sitting between them. The CDR3 loop spans 11 amino acids. Here the CDR3 DNA reads TGTGCCAGCAGCCGGGCAAAGGAACTGTTTTTT. Protein product: CASSRAKELFF.

The chain carries TRBV6-1 and TRBJ1-6, with D hard to call. Trimming removed 0 bases at V and 10 bases at J, with 13 bases between. This CDR3 has 15 amino acids. Germline lookup yields CDR1 MNHNS and CDR2 SASEGT. Written as DNA, the CDR3 is TGTGCCAGCAGTGAAGCGCCCGGGGAGAGGTCACCCCTCCACTTT. The encoded protein is CASSEAPGERSPLHF.

The V gene is TRBV7-2, the J gene TRBJ1-6; D gene ambiguous. V lost 6 bases to trimming and J lost 6 bases, with 15 bases between them. Germline CDR1 and CDR2: SGHTA and FQGNSA. This CDR3 contains 15 residues. The CDR3 sequence: CASRQRGITNSPLHF. For the CDR3, the DNA is TGTGCCAGCAGACAAAGAGGGATTACTAATTCACCCCTCCACTTT.

This chain joins TRBV19 and TRBJ1-4, with D maybe TRBD1 (6 bases). V was pared by 6 bases and J by 2 bases, with 19 bases between. This CDR3 has 17 residues. Per germline, CDR1 LNHDA and CDR2 SQIVND (reference sequence). CDR3 DNA: TGTGCCAGTAGCACCTTTCGCAGGGGCCAGACTAATGAAAAACTGTTTTTT. Its protein is CASSTFRRGQTNEKLFF.

The chain links TRBV11-2 to TRBJ2-3, with 8 nucleotides matching TRBD2. Looked up from germline, CDR1 is SGHAT and CDR2 is FQNNGV. Trimming took 0 bases from V and 1 from J; bases not matched to a gene: 9. CDR3 size: 18 residues. CDR3 nucleotides: TGTGCCAGCAGCTTAGATCTCGACATAGCGGGGCGCACAGATACGCAGTATTTT. Amino acid sequence: CASSLDLDIAGRTDTQYF. Complete variable domain (other parts from reference TRBV11-2 and TRBJ2-3): EAGVAQSPRYKIIEKRQSVAFWCNPISGHATLYWYQQILGQGPKLLIQFQNNGVVDDSQLPKDRFSAERLKGVDSTLKIQPAKLEDSAVYLCASSLDLDIAGRTDTQYFGPGTRLTVL.

The chain carries TRBV27 and TRBJ1-2; unclear D gene. Per germline, CDR1 MNHEY and CDR2 SMNVEV (reference sequence). This CDR3 has 12 residues. The ends were cut back, 6 bases at V and 14 bases at J, with 19 bases in the middle. CDR3 in DNA: TGTGCCAGCAGCAGGCCGGGCATCGGGGAGACCTTC. Protein: CASSRPGIGETF.

The chain couples TRBV7-2 to TRBJ2-1; 13 nucleotides align to TRBD2. The CDR3 runs to 16 residues. Germline CDR1 is SGHTA and CDR2 is FQGNSA. V lost 4 bases, J lost 12 bases, and 12 bases stayed unmatched. CDR3 residues: CASSSLLAGGPRGQFF. CDR3 nucleotide sequence: TGTGCCAGCAGCTCCCTACTAGCGGGGGGGCCCCGTGGGCAGTTCTTC.

The V call is TRBV10-2, the J call TRBJ1-2, with 8 bases aligning to TRBD1. J gave up 8 bases and V 6 bases, and 14 bases lay outside the gene matches. There are 15 residues in the CDR3. The germline gives CDR1 WSHSY, CDR2 SAAADI. This CDR3 is CASSTAGQASGGYTF. The CDR3 nucleotides read TGCGCCAGCAGCACGGCGGGACAGGCCTCGGGAGGCTACACCTTC.

V and J are TRBV3-1 (or the pseudogene TRBV3-2) and TRBJ2-2; 9 bases are a match to TRBD1. V lost 6 bases and J lost 7; bases outside the gene matches: 6. CDR3 length: 14 amino acids. Germline V CDR1 and CDR2: LGHDT, YNNKEL (reference sequence). DNA of the CDR3: TGTGCCAGCAGTCAACACAGGGGGCTCGGGGAGCTGTTTTTT. It translates to CASSQHRGLGELFF.

V gene TRBV7-9 combines with J gene TRBJ1-1; TRBD1 is a possible D gene (5 bases). Trimming took 7 bases from V and 6 from J, leaving 18 bases between them. The CDR3 runs to 14 residues. Germline V gives CDR1 SEHNR, CDR2 FQNEAQ (reference sequence). The CDR3 sequence is CASNPTGGVPEAFF. The CDR3 DNA follows: TGTGCCAGCAACCCTACTGGGGGGGTCCCTGAAGCTTTCTTT.

The V and J genes are TRBV6-1 and TRBJ1-6; D might be TRBD1 (6 bases). The CDR3 covers 15 residues. V was clipped by 2 bases and J by 9 bases, with 14 bases between them. Per the germline V gene, CDR1 is MNHNS and CDR2 is SASEGT. CDR3 loop: CASSELDSRVSPLHF. The CDR3 DNA reads TGTGCCAGCAGTGAACTGGACAGCCGAGTTTCACCCCTCCACTTT.

The genes are TRBV5-6 and TRBJ2-5; D is possibly TRBD1 (6 bases). The germline V and J ends were trimmed by 4 bases and 5 bases, with 12 bases remaining between them. Germline CDR1 is SGHDT and CDR2 is YYEEEE. This CDR3 is 13 amino acids long. The CDR3 sequence is CASSLRQEETQYF. Written as DNA, the CDR3 is TGTGCCAGCAGCCTACGACAGGAGGAGACCCAGTACTTC.

This clone appeared a few times. The rearrangement links TRBV7-9 to TRBJ2-5, with D maybe TRBD1 (6 bases). V gave up 5 bases and J gave up 3 bases, with 10 bases separating them. The CDR3 consists of 13 residues. The germline V gene has CDR1 SEHNR and CDR2 FQNEAQ (reference sequence). The CDR3 here is CASSANREETQYF. As DNA, the CDR3 is TGTGCCAGCAGCGCCAACAGGGAAGAGACCCAGTACTTC.

This clone occurred once. V gene TRBV27 combines with J gene TRBJ2-5, with 16 bases that match TRBD2. Per the germline V gene, CDR1 is MNHEY and CDR2 is SMNVEV (reference sequence). The CDR3 loop spans 20 amino acids. V trimming: 6 bases; J trimming: 4 bases; junction bases outside the gene matches: 17. CDR3 nucleotides: TGTGCCAGCAGGTCCGGTCTGTCGGGACTAGCGGGGGGGGAAGGAGAGACCCAGTACTTC. Its translation is CASRSGLSGLAGGEGETQYF.